One sample yielded the 21 T cell receptor beta chains listed below, sequenced in a study of control samples from healthy donors and cancer patients. Profiling relied on immunoSEQ multiplex PCR, and the TCRdb table lists in-frame clones only, not all of them. The sample has 200,000 to 250,000 clones, over 90% seen once. The sample comprised blood. Receptors originate from a man aged 45-65 years in good health.

The chain uses TRBV27 and TRBJ1-6; tentative D call: TRBD1 (5 bases). V was clipped by 5 bases and J by 5 bases, with 19 bases between them. The CDR3 spans 17 residues. Germline assignment: CDR1 MNHEY and CDR2 SMNVEV (reference sequence). DNA of the CDR3: TGTGCCAGCAGTCCCTCCAGGGCACCCCCTGATAATTCACCCCTCCACTTT. Residues: CASSPSRAPPDNSPLHF.

J is TRBJ1-4 and V is TRBV9, with D possibly being TRBD1 (5 bases). The CDR3 loop spans 15 amino acids. Germline V lookup: CDR1 SGDLS, CDR2 YYNGEE. Between the trimmed V and J ends, which lost 0 bases and 6 bases, there was a span of 12 bases. This CDR3 is CASSVDEGSHEKLFF. The CDR3 DNA reads as TGTGCCAGCAGCGTAGACGAGGGGAGTCATGAAAAACTGTTTTTT.

The gene calls are TRBV5-1 and TRBJ2-1, with D perhaps matching TRBD2 (5 bases). The ends were cut back, 2 bases at V and 2 bases at J, with 14 bases in the middle. The length of the CDR3 is 16 residues. CDR1 and CDR2 from the germline V gene are SGHRS and YFSETQ. As DNA, the CDR3 is TGCGCCAGCAGCTTAAGGTTGGCGGGCACCTACAATGAGCAGTTCTTC. This translates into CASSLRLAGTYNEQFF.

This clone was seen a few times. The rearrangement uses TRBV28 and TRBJ2-4, with D tentatively TRBD1 (6 bases). Trimming removed 7 bases at V and 8 bases at J, with 18 bases between. Germline CDR1 is MDHEN and CDR2 is SYDVKM. The CDR3 sequence is 14 residues long. The CDR3 DNA reads as TGTGCCAGCACTCAACAACAGGGTATACACATTCAGTACTTC. Translating it yields CASTQQQGIHIQYF. Supplemented by reference TRBV28 and TRBJ2-4, the full variable domain reads DVKVTQSSRYLVKRTGEKVFLECVQDMDHENMFWYRQDPGLGLRLIYFSYDVKMKEKGDIPEGYSVSREKKERFSLILESASTNQTSMYLCASTQQQGIHIQYFGAGTRLSVL.

The chain recombines TRBV29-1 with TRBJ2-2; 9 bases fit TRBD1. The germline CDR1 and CDR2 sequences are SQVTM and ANQGSEA. CDR3 length equals 15 residues. V shed 5 bases, J shed 4 bases, and the junction held 8 bases outside the gene matches. CDR3 sequence: CSVIGTGLLTGELFF. The CDR3 region has the DNA TGCAGCGTTATTGGGACAGGGCTGCTCACCGGGGAGCTGTTTTTT.

This clone was seen once. The chain is built from TRBV12-3 or TRBV12-4 and TRBJ2-2; D not certain. V gave up 7 bases and J gave up 8 bases, with 11 bases separating them. The CDR3 is made up of 12 amino acids. CDR3 DNA sequence: TGTGCCAGCAAATTTATACTGGGGGAGCTGTTTTTT. Amino acid sequence: CASKFILGELFF.

V and J are TRBV5-1 and TRBJ1-2; 7 bases are a match to TRBD1. The CDR3 sequence is 15 residues long. V shed 3 bases and J 3 bases; nucleotides not matched to a gene: 8. Germline CDR1 is SGHRS and CDR2 is YFSETQ. The CDR3 DNA reads as TGCGCCAGCAGCTCTAGGACAGGATCCGACTATGGCTACACCTTC. Translated, it gives CASSSRTGSDYGYTF.

This clone showed up just once. The chain uses TRBV28 and TRBJ2-7; TRBD2 matches 12 bases. Germline CDR1 and CDR2: MDHEN and SYDVKM. This CDR3 is 18 amino acids long. The ends lost 3 bases at V and 0 bases at J; junction bases unmatched: 9. CDR3 sequence reads: CASSLPTSGSRSSYEQYF. The CDR3 DNA follows: TGTGCCAGCAGTTTGCCGACTAGCGGGAGCCGAAGCTCCTACGAGCAGTACTTC.

This chain joins TRBV3-1 (or the pseudogene TRBV3-2) and TRBJ1-4; 7 positions agree with TRBD1. Germline CDR1 and CDR2: LGHDT and YNNKEL (reference sequence). After removal of 6 bases from V and 8 bases from J, the junction contained 6 bases not matched to a gene. This CDR3 contains 13 residues. The CDR3 nucleotides read TGTGCCAGCAGAGGGGGCGCAGAAGAAAAACTGTTTTTT. It is translated as CASRGGAEEKLFF.

The chain employs TRBV13 and TRBJ1-3; D perhaps matches TRBD1 (6 bases). Germline V gene data show CDR1 as PRHDT and CDR2 as FYEKMQ (reference sequence). Trimming pared 5 bases from V and 8 bases from J, leaving 13 bases between. The CDR3 contains 13 residues. CDR3 sequence reads: CASSLGGGHTIYF. The CDR3 DNA sequence: TGTGCCAGCAGCCTGGGGGGGGGCCACACCATATATTTT.

The chain has TRBV7-9 and TRBJ2-1; 9 bases line up with TRBD2. The CDR3 covers 13 residues. Germline V CDR1 and CDR2: SEHNR, FQNEAQ (reference sequence). V was pared by 6 bases and J by 4 bases, with 1 base of the junction left unmatched. The CDR3 DNA is TGTGCCAGCAGGGCGGGGGGGTACAATGAGCAGTTCTTC. It is translated as CASRAGGYNEQFF.

The J gene is TRBJ2-1, the V gene TRBV5-1, with D unclear. CDR3 length: 13 amino acids. Germline V lookup: CDR1 SGHRS, CDR2 YFSETQ. Trimming shortened V by 0 bases and J by 7 bases, and 8 bases separated the two germline ends. CDR3 sequence: CASSLAQENEQFF. The DNA for the CDR3 is TGCGCCAGCAGCTTGGCCCAGGAAAATGAGCAGTTCTTC.

V and J are TRBV11-1 and TRBJ1-1, with D perhaps matching TRBD1 (6 bases). Germline CDR1 is SGHAT and CDR2 is FQDESV (reference sequence). The CDR3 spans 16 residues. Between the trimmed V and J ends, which lost 1 base and 1 base, there was a span of 13 bases. The chain's CDR3 is CASSLEWGRGNTEAFF. The CDR3 nucleotides are TGTGCCAGCAGCTTAGAATGGGGCAGGGGGAACACTGAAGCTTTCTTT.

CDR3 amino acids: CASMAQDSPPHSNQPQHF. CDR3 DNA sequence: TGCGCCAGCATGGCTCAAGACAGCCCTCCACATAGCAATCAGCCCCAGCATTTT. V is TRBV5-1 and J is TRBJ1-5; D might be TRBD1 (5 bases). V was shortened by 6 bases and J by 0 bases, with 22 bases between the two germline ends. The CDR3 runs to 18 residues. Germline V gives CDR1 SGHRS, CDR2 YFSETQ.

The chain combines TRBV13 with TRBJ2-1, with TRBD2 matching over 9 bases. CDR3 length: 15 amino acids. The ends lost 1 base at V and 9 bases at J; junction bases unmatched: 7. The germline gives CDR1 PRHDT, CDR2 FYEKMQ (reference sequence). CDR3 sequence (DNA): TGTGCCAGCAGCTTAGATGAGGCGGGGGGGCTTGAGCAGTTCTTC. This sequence encodes CASSLDEAGGLEQFF.

The V and J genes are TRBV6-5 and TRBJ1-2; D is uncertain. CDR3 length: 15 residues. Germline V gives CDR1 MNHEY, CDR2 SVGAGI. Trimming removed 6 bases at V and 0 bases at J, with 14 bases between. As DNA, the CDR3 is TGTGCCAGCAGACAAGAACCTAATGCTAACTATGGCTACACCTTC. Translation gives CASRQEPNANYGYTF.

The V call is TRBV24-1, the J call TRBJ2-2; D not certain. The germline CDR1 and CDR2 sequences are KGHDR and SFDVKD. V shed 0 bases and J shed 0 bases, with 7 bases lying between them. The CDR3 runs to 16 residues. CDR3 coding DNA: TGTGCCACCAGTGATTTGAGGGCTTCGAACACCGGGGAGCTGTTTTTT. This translates into CATSDLRASNTGELFF.

The V and J genes are TRBV3-1 (or the pseudogene TRBV3-2) and TRBJ2-3; tentative D call: TRBD2 (7 bases). The germline gives CDR1 LGHDT, CDR2 YNNKEL (reference sequence). The V end lost 0 bases, the J end lost 11 bases, and 18 bases lay between the germline ends. The CDR3 is made up of 15 amino acids. This CDR3 is CASSQDMGGQRGQYF. CDR3 nucleotides: TGTGCCAGCAGCCAAGATATGGGGGGGCAGAGAGGGCAGTATTTT.

The chain joins TRBV5-5 to TRBJ2-5; D unclear. The CDR3 is 14 amino acids. The V gene's germline CDR1 is SGHKS and CDR2 YYEKEE (reference sequence). With 0 bases removed from V and 1 base from J, the gap between germline ends came to 7 bases. The CDR3 sequence is CASSLAQPQETQYF. The CDR3 coding sequence is TGTGCCAGCAGCTTGGCACAGCCCCAAGAGACCCAGTACTTC.

V is TRBV3-1 (or the pseudogene TRBV3-2) and J is TRBJ2-5, with 10 bases lining up with TRBD2. In germline, CDR1 is LGHDT, CDR2 YNNKEL (reference sequence). V trimming: 1 base; J trimming: 5 bases; junction bases outside the gene matches: 7. This CDR3 comprises 16 residues. The CDR3 DNA reads as TGTGCCAGCAGCCAAGGAGCGGGGGGGTCCATTGAGACCCAGTACTTC. As protein: CASSQGAGGSIETQYF.

The J gene is TRBJ1-4, the V gene TRBV18; no reliable D call. The germline V gene has CDR1 KGHSH and CDR2 LQKENI. V dropped 6 bases and J dropped 3 bases, with 17 bases sitting between them. The CDR3 is made up of 16 amino acids. The CDR3: CASSTGRVGSNEKLFF. CDR3 sequence (DNA): TGTGCCAGCTCGACGGGGAGGGTAGGATCTAATGAAAAACTGTTTTTT.